This TCR beta chain was observed in a study of Graves' ophthalmopathy and Graves' hyperthyroidism. V gave up 6 bases and J gave up 4 bases; unmatched junction bases: 6. Germline CDR1 and CDR2: MDHEN and SYDVKM. The CDR3 runs to 14 residues. Beta-chain TCR CDR3 regions were amplified from RNA transcripts. HTBI-primed first-round RT-PCR preceded second-round multiplex PCR. Each CDR3 protein is one row after TCRdb ran MiXCR on the multiplex PCR reads. Seen here are roughly 480,000 distinct CDR3 sequences, around 15% observed once, and the top ten hold over 7.5%. A roughly 10 ml volume of fresh peripheral blood provided the PBMCs. In its sample, this clonotype was seen many times.

The chain couples TRBV28 to TRBJ2-4; 7 bases match TRBD1. The receptor was derived from a woman in her 30s with Graves' ophthalmopathy. Sequenced: blood. Here the CDR3 DNA reads TGTGCCAGCAGCTTCCAGGGGGTGAAAAACATTCAGTACTTC. Translation gives CASSFQGVKNIQYF.